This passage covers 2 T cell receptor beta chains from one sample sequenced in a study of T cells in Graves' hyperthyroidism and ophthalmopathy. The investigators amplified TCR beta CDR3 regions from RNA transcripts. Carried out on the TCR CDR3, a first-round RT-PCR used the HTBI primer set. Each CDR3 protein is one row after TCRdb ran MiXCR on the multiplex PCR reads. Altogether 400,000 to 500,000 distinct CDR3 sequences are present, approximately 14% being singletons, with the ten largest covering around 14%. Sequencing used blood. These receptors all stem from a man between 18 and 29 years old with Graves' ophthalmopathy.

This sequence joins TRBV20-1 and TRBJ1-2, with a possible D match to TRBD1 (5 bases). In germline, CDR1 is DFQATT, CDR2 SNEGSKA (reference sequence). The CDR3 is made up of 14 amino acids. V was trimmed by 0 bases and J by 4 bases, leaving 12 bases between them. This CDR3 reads CSARDEGDPYGYTF. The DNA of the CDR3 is TGCAGTGCTAGAGATGAAGGGGACCCCTATGGCTACACCTTC.

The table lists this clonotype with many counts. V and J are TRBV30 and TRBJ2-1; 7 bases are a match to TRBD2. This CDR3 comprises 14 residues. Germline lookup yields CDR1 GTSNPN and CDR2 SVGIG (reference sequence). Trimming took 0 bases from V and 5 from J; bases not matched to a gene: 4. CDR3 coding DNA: TGTGCCTGGAGTGTACAAGCGGGGAACAATGAGCAGTTCTTC. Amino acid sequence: CAWSVQAGNNEQFF.